The 29 T cell receptor beta chains given below trace back to one sample, sequenced in a study of shared clonotypes between healthy human individuals. Generated by immunoSEQ multiplex PCR, the TCRdb table keeps only in-frame clones and is missing some. Of a few million clones listed, 92% were seen once; the top ten hold 0.37%. Sequencing was done on a sample of naive CD4+ T cells from PBMCs. Subset defined: CD45RA+ positively selected. Receptors were obtained from a man between 18 and 29 years old in good health. Some clones in this sample may be carry-over from other donors' samples.

The chain uses TRBV5-4 and TRBJ2-7, with TRBD2 matching over 13 bases. V dropped 4 bases and J dropped 5; count of bases not matched to a gene: 6. In germline, CDR1 is SGHNT, CDR2 YYREEE (reference sequence). This CDR3 spans 15 amino acids. CDR3 nucleotides: TGTGCCAGCAGCCCGCGGACTAGCGGGAGCCACGAGCAGTACTTC. As protein: CASSPRTSGSHEQYF. Full variable domain (missing parts from reference TRBV5-4 and TRBJ2-7): ETGVTQSPTHLIKTRGQQVTLRCSSQSGHNTVSWYQQALGQGPQFIFQYYREEENGRGNFPPRFSGLQFPNYSSELNVNALELDDSALYLCASSPRTSGSHEQYFGPGTRLTVT.

This chain links TRBV18 with TRBJ2-2; 10 nucleotides align to TRBD2. The germline gives CDR1 KGHSH, CDR2 LQKENI. After removal of 3 bases from V and 7 bases from J, the junction contained 11 bases not matched to a gene. The CDR3 loop spans 17 amino acids. This chain's CDR3 is CASSPLFLAGVDGELFF. CDR3 bases: TGTGCCAGCTCACCGCTATTCCTAGCGGGAGTCGACGGGGAGCTGTTTTTT.

The CDR3 here is CASSTGLNTGELFF. The CDR3 DNA reads as TGTGCCAGCAGCACGGGACTGAACACCGGGGAGCTGTTTTTT. The rearrangement links TRBV7-2 to TRBJ2-2; TRBD2 is a possible D gene (6 bases). V lost 5 bases and J 1 base, leaving 8 bases between the germline ends. The CDR3 spans 14 residues. Per the germline V gene, CDR1 is SGHTA and CDR2 is FQGNSA.

The rearrangement links TRBV28 to TRBJ1-2, with a possible D match to TRBD1 (6 bases). The germline V and J ends were trimmed by 3 bases and 1 base, with 12 bases remaining between them. CDR3 size: 15 residues. Per the germline V gene, CDR1 is MDHEN and CDR2 is SYDVKM. CDR3 bases: TGTGCCAGCAGTTTGGCGGCAGGGGTTAACTATGGCTACACCTTC. Translated: CASSLAAGVNYGYTF.

The chain employs TRBV15 and TRBJ2-7; D remains unclear. This CDR3 is built from 10 residues. CDR1 is LNHNV, CDR2 YYDKDF, per germline (reference sequence). With 8 bases removed from V and 6 bases from J, the gap between germline ends came to 8 bases. CDR3 loop: CATRGREQYF. In DNA form, the CDR3 reads TGTGCCACCCGCGGACGCGAGCAGTACTTC.

This clone was seen a few times. The sample carries other DNA sequences with the same CDR3. The rearrangement joins TRBV7-2 to TRBJ2-1; D unresolved. Germline V gives CDR1 SGHTA, CDR2 FQGNSA. V lost 1 base to trimming and J lost 10 bases, with 5 bases between them. The CDR3 loop spans 11 amino acids. This CDR3 reads CASSLGPEQFF. In DNA, the CDR3 is TGTGCCAGCAGCTTAGGGCCCGAGCAGTTCTTC. The variable domain in full, completed from reference TRBV7-2 and TRBJ2-1, reads GAGVSQSPSNKVTEKGKDVELRCDPISGHTALYWYRQSLGQGLEFLIYFQGNSAPDKSGLPSDRFSAERTGGSVSTLTIQRTQQEDSAVYLCASSLGPEQFFGPGTRLTVL.

V is TRBV19 and J is TRBJ2-7; 8 bases line up with TRBD1. CDR1 LNHDA and CDR2 SQIVND come from the germline V gene (reference sequence). The junction had 8 bases not matched to a gene; V was cut back by 1 base and J by 0 bases. This CDR3 is built from 17 residues. CDR3 sequence: CASSIVPRTGSSYEQYF. The CDR3 DNA follows: TGTGCCAGTAGTATAGTGCCCCGGACAGGGAGCTCCTACGAGCAGTACTTC.

The chain employs TRBV5-1 and TRBJ2-5; 9 positions agree with TRBD1. After removal of 3 bases from V and 4 bases from J, the junction contained 7 bases not matched to a gene. CDR3 length equals 15 residues. CDR1 is SGHRS and CDR2 is YFSETQ in the germline V gene. The CDR3 DNA is TGCGCCAGCAGCTATTTGACAGGGGGTGTAGAGACCCAGTACTTC. It encodes CASSYLTGGVETQYF.

The rearrangement uses TRBV28 and TRBJ2-5; D is perhaps TRBD2 (5 bases). Germline CDR1 is MDHEN and CDR2 is SYDVKM. Trimming took off 10 bases at V and 7 bases at J, with 19 bases between the two ends. The CDR3 sequence is 13 residues long. The CDR3 is CATQHQYRGTQYF. CDR3 coding DNA: TGTGCCACCCAACACCAGTACCGGGGGACCCAGTACTTC.

This chain joins TRBV27 and TRBJ2-7, with D hard to call. V shed 6 bases and J shed 5 bases, with 17 bases lying between them. The CDR3 loop spans 14 amino acids. Germline V gene data show CDR1 as MNHEY and CDR2 as SMNVEV (reference sequence). The CDR3 here is CASRSSLATNEQYF. DNA for the CDR3: TGTGCCAGCAGGTCCTCCCTGGCCACCAACGAGCAGTACTTC.

The V and J genes are TRBV13 and TRBJ1-1, with 8 bases that match TRBD1. Germline values: CDR1 PRHDT, CDR2 FYEKMQ (reference sequence). The ends lost 8 bases at V and 1 base at J; junction bases unmatched: 3. This CDR3 has 13 residues. The CDR3 reads CASLDRANTEAFF. The CDR3 coding sequence is TGTGCCAGCTTGGACAGGGCGAACACTGAAGCTTTCTTT.

The rearrangement uses TRBV28 and TRBJ2-1; D may correspond to TRBD1 or TRBD2 (5 bases each). Trimming cost V 4 bases and J 1 base, with 14 bases left between them. CDR3 length: 16 amino acids. Germline CDR1 and CDR2: MDHEN and SYDVKM. The CDR3: CASSWTFTRSYNEQFF. Here the CDR3 DNA reads TGTGCCAGCAGTTGGACATTTACTAGATCCTACAATGAGCAGTTCTTC.

The chain is built from TRBV6-8 and TRBJ1-5, with TRBD1 as a possible D gene (6 bases). This CDR3 is built from 14 residues. V lost 6 bases, J lost 4 bases, and 13 bases lay in between. Per germline, CDR1 MNHGY and CDR2 SAAAGT. The CDR3 nucleotides read TGTGCCAGCAGCTACACAGGGAAGAATCAGCCCCAGCATTTT. Amino acid sequence: CASSYTGKNQPQHF.

The chain links TRBV5-1 to TRBJ2-2; D is possibly TRBD2 (5 bases). V was clipped by 5 bases and J by 2 bases, with 13 bases between them. The germline CDR1 and CDR2 sequences are SGHRS and YFSETQ. The CDR3 is 15 residues long. CDR3 region: CASRVGLPNTGELFF. CDR3 nucleotides: TGCGCCAGCAGGGTCGGACTTCCAAACACCGGGGAGCTGTTTTTT.

Points on this clone: The sample has other DNA sequences that encode this CDR3 too. The chain combines TRBV5-1 with TRBJ1-4; D is possibly TRBD1 (5 bases). CDR3 length: 16 amino acids. V was trimmed by 0 bases and J by 0 bases, leaving 9 bases between them. Germline-derived CDR1 and CDR2 are SGHRS and YFSETQ. CDR3 nucleotide sequence: TGCGCCAGCAGCTTGGGGGGGTCCGCAACTAATGAAAAACTGTTTTTT. This gives the protein CASSLGGSATNEKLFF.

The J gene is TRBJ1-5, the V gene TRBV30; no firm D call. The CDR3 spans 13 residues. With 1 base removed from V and 5 bases from J, the gap between germline ends came to 9 bases. Germline V lookup: CDR1 GTSNPN, CDR2 SVGIG (reference sequence). The CDR3 DNA reads TGTGCCTGGAGTGCTGGTTCTGATCAGCCCCAGCATTTT. The encoded protein is CAWSAGSDQPQHF.

The genes are TRBV4-1 and TRBJ2-4; a possible D gene is TRBD2 (5 bases). Deletions cut 1 base from V and 9 bases from J, with 13 bases between. There are 14 residues in the CDR3. Germline assignment: CDR1 MGHRA and CDR2 YSYEKL. Here the CDR3 reads CASSQVGSLVIQYF. In DNA, the CDR3 is TGCGCCAGCAGCCAAGTAGGGAGTTTGGTCATTCAGTACTTC.

This chain uses TRBV2 with TRBJ2-7, with D perhaps matching TRBD2 (6 bases). Trimming stripped 8 bases from V and 6 bases from J, with 20 bases between. This CDR3 is built from 14 residues. The germline V gene encodes CDR1 SNHLY and CDR2 FYNNEI. The chain's CDR3 is CASQPWDFIREQYF. CDR3 nucleotide sequence: TGTGCCAGCCAACCCTGGGACTTCATTCGCGAGCAGTACTTC.

The V call is TRBV11-2, the J call TRBJ2-2, with a tentative D call TRBD2 (5 bases). The CDR3 covers 14 residues. Germline V lookup: CDR1 SGHAT, CDR2 FQNNGV. V was clipped by 1 base and J by 10 bases, with 13 bases between them. CDR3 DNA sequence: TGTGCCAGCAGCTTAGGGTGGAGGACCTCGGAGCTGTTTTTT. This translates into CASSLGWRTSELFF.

V gene TRBV7-2 combines with J gene TRBJ2-5; 8 nucleotides agree with TRBD2. The V and J ends lost 1 base and 3 bases, in that order; junction bases with no gene match: 1. The CDR3 consists of 14 residues. CDR1 is SGHTA and CDR2 is FQGNSA in the germline V gene. CDR3 in amino acids: CASSLEGLEETQYF. The CDR3 bases are TGTGCCAGCAGCTTAGAGGGACTAGAAGAGACCCAGTACTTC.

The chain has TRBV5-1 and TRBJ1-3, with 9 bases identical to TRBD1. This CDR3 contains 16 residues. The germline CDR1 and CDR2 sequences are SGHRS and YFSETQ. Trimming at V came to 7 bases and at J to 2 bases, leaving 10 bases not matched to a gene. The CDR3 nucleotides read TGCGCCAGCTCCGGAACCGGGACAGGGACTGGAAACACCATATATTTT. This gives the protein CASSGTGTGTGNTIYF.

The chain is built from TRBV15 and TRBJ2-6, with D unresolved. Germline V CDR1 and CDR2: LNHNV, YYDKDF (reference sequence). V was shortened by 2 bases and J by 0 bases, with 14 bases between the two germline ends. This CDR3 spans 18 amino acids. The CDR3 region has the DNA TGTGCCACCAGCAGAAAACTAACAAGTTACTCTGGGGCCAACGTCCTGACTTTC. Encoded protein: CATSRKLTSYSGANVLTF.

CDR3 amino acids: CASSFLGQGRNTIYF. The CDR3 nucleotides read TGTGCCAGCAGCTTCCTTGGACAGGGGAGAAACACCATATATTTT. J is TRBJ1-3 and V is TRBV5-8; 9 bases match TRBD1. Germline V lookup: CDR1 SGHTS, CDR2 YDEGEE. J lost 5 bases, V lost 2 bases, and 5 bases had no gene match. The CDR3 has 15 residues.

In DNA, the CDR3 is TGTGCCAGCAGCTTCGTCACAGGGGGCGTTTACGAGCAGTACTTC. Residues: CASSFVTGGVYEQYF. The V gene is TRBV5-4, the J gene TRBJ2-7, with TRBD1 matching over 9 bases. From germline, CDR1 is SGHNT and CDR2 YYREEE (reference sequence). CDR3 length: 15 amino acids. V gave up 2 bases and J gave up 4 bases; unmatched junction bases: 7.

V is TRBV30 and J is TRBJ2-1, with 13 nucleotides matching TRBD2. Germline V gene lookup returns CDR1 GTSNPN and CDR2 SVGIG (reference sequence). The CDR3 runs 15 residues. V gave up 2 bases and J gave up 11 bases; unmatched junction bases: 9. CDR3 amino acids: CAWSPRTSGRGKQFF. The CDR3 DNA is TGTGCCTGGAGTCCAAGGACTAGCGGGAGAGGGAAGCAGTTCTTC.

J is TRBJ2-2 and V is TRBV14; D unresolved. Germline CDR1 is SGHDN and CDR2 is FVKESK. V lost 2 bases and J lost 6, with 7 bases in between. This CDR3 has 13 amino acids. This CDR3 is CASSQRIAGELFF. The CDR3 nucleotides are TGTGCCAGCAGCCAAAGAATCGCCGGGGAGCTGTTTTTT.

This clone was seen just once. This chain uses TRBV6-5 with TRBJ2-2; no clear D gene. The CDR3 covers 15 residues. V gave up 6 bases and J gave up 1 base, with 12 bases separating them. Germline CDR1 is MNHEY and CDR2 is SVGAGI. The CDR3 sequence: CASRKPIGNTGELFF. DNA of the CDR3: TGTGCCAGCAGAAAGCCCATAGGGAACACCGGGGAGCTGTTTTTT.

The gene calls are TRBV15 and TRBJ1-1; D remains ambiguous. The CDR3 covers 15 residues. CDR1 and CDR2 from the germline V gene are LNHNV and YYDKDF (reference sequence). Trimming removed 0 bases from V and 1 base from J, with 9 bases in between. CDR3 amino acids: CATSRDLQRNTEAFF. Here the CDR3 DNA reads TGTGCCACCAGCAGAGATCTACAGCGGAACACTGAAGCTTTCTTT.

The chain links TRBV5-1 to TRBJ2-1, with D perhaps TRBD1 (5 bases). V gave up 4 bases and J gave up 3 bases, with 11 bases separating them. The CDR3 covers 14 residues. CDR1 SGHRS and CDR2 YFSETQ come from the germline V gene. Here the CDR3 DNA reads TGCGCCAGCAGCGCAATCCAGGGCTACAATGAGCAGTTCTTC. Its protein product is CASSAIQGYNEQFF.